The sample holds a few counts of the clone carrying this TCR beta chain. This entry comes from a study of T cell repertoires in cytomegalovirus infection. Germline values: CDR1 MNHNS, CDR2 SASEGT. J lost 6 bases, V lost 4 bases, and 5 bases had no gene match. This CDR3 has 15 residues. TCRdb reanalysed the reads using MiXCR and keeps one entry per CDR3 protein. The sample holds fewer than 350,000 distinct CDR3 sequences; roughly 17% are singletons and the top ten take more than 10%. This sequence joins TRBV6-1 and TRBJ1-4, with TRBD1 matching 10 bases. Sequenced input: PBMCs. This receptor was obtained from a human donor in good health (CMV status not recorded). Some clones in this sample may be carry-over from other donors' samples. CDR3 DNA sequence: TGTGCCAGCAGTGGTTTGACAGGGGGCGATGAAAAACTGTTTTTT. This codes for CASSGLTGGDEKLFF.